The entry below describes one T cell receptor beta chain. The data originate from a study of blood T cell repertoires in COVID-19. Study-wide context: Spain, Italy and the United States supplied samples that represented acute and convalescent COVID-19. T cells, B-cell-depleted T cells, or PBMCs provided the cDNA or gDNA that served as material.

In the original workflow: Estimated nucleated cell counts came from reference gene primer amplification. Produced via immunoSEQ multiplex PCR; TCRdb's table is partial and in-frame only. V and J calls and clone size come straight from that table; D and trimming were deduced from the DNA. The data hold about 380,000 clones, with approximately 80% observed a single time. Germline V gene sequence: CDR1 SGHVS, CDR2 FQNEAQ. J gave up 7 bases and V 7 bases, and 15 bases lay outside the gene matches. The CDR3 length is 16 residues. The sequenced sample was peripheral blood. The sequence derives from a human donor with acute or convalescent COVID-19. The donor label of this sample is uncertain. The chain carries TRBV7-8 and TRBJ2-1; 8 bases match TRBD2. The CDR3 nucleotides read TGTGCCAGCACCCCATCGGGGGTAGCGGGACCGAATGAGCAGTTCTTC. This codes for CASTPSGVAGPNEQFF.